The rows below give T cell receptor beta chains drawn from one sample of a study of cytomegalovirus exposure and HLA in healthy donors. Assay: immunoSEQ multiplex PCR; the TCRdb copy retains only in-frame clones and omits some. The sample carries about 110,000 clones, less than 80% recorded once. Sequencing was done on a sample of PBMCs. The source is a man in his 60s in good health and CMV-seronegative. CDR3s leave out the opening cysteine and the closing phenylalanine or tryptophan.

>TRBV29-1|TRBJ2-7
SFRGQGAYEQY
>TRBV4-3|TRBJ1-6
ASSQVGGGFRLNSPLH
>TRBV25-1|TRBJ2-3
ASSPDRGWGTDTQY
>TRBV11-2|TRBJ1-2
ASSFRGQGGYGYT
>TRBV5-6|TRBJ1-1
ASSSLMGQGLTEAF
>TRBV19|TRBJ1-2
ASSTGTTPYGYT
>TRBV4-2|TRBJ1-6
ASSQEVQGNSPLH
>TRBV28|TRBJ1-1
ASTLRAGPTEAF
>TRBV5-1|TRBJ1-3
ASSPDTPQSTGTIY
>TRBV6-6|TRBJ2-1
ASSDWRDYNEQF
>TRBV7-9|TRBJ1-3
ASSSRVSGNTIY
>TRBV7-9|TRBJ1-6
ASSPQGGNSPLH
>TRBV10-3|TRBJ1-1
AISDAGTGGFEAF
>TRBV6-6|TRBJ1-6
ASSWTGLNSPLH
>TRBV29-1|TRBJ2-5
SNTLFGRGGAETQY
>TRBV2|TRBJ2-3
ASSPGQGGYTQY
>TRBV5-5|TRBJ1-3
ASSLQGEDTIY
>TRBV7-2|TRBJ1-3
ASSSRGLTNTIY
>TRBV6-8|TRBJ2-7
ASTCFGGGYGEQY
>TRBV15|TRBJ2-2
ATSPSPRPTATGELF
>TRBV4-3|TRBJ2-2
ASSQDRGPTGELF
>TRBV29-1|TRBJ1-2
SVGGGGNYGYT
>TRBV6-4|TRBJ2-1
ASSQTSGDHNEQF
>TRBV27|TRBJ1-6
ASSFSGRAGGNSPLH
>TRBV9|TRBJ1-5
ASSVGLGSNQPQH
>TRBV30|TRBJ1-4
AWGVPGHQLF
>TRBV2|TRBJ1-5
ASSEGSLAYQPQH
>TRBV9|TRBJ1-2
ASSPAGTEYGYT